This T cell receptor beta chain was found in a study of blood T cell repertoires in COVID-19. Overall study: Italy, Spain and the United States were the sources of the convalescent and acute COVID-19 samples. From T cells, B-cell-depleted T cells, or PBMCs came the material, which was cDNA or gDNA.

Original processing notes: Estimation of nucleated cell counts was performed using reference gene primer amplification. Some clones are missing from TCRdb's copy, which holds only in-frame ones; the method was immunoSEQ multiplex PCR. The V and J calls and clone size come from that table; D and trimming were worked out from the DNA. The table includes under 200,000 clones, about 85% detected once. This receptor was identified in a woman of 80 years or more with acute or convalescent COVID-19. Sample: peripheral blood.

This chain's CDR3 is CASSLAGTGGTQYF. CDR3 coding DNA: TGCGCCAGCAGCTTGGCCGGGACAGGGGGCACCCAGTACTTC. This chain links TRBV5-1 with TRBJ2-5; 12 bases line up with TRBD1. V was clipped by 0 bases and J by 8 bases; unmatched bases: 2. The CDR3 consists of 14 residues. The germline gives CDR1 SGHRS, CDR2 YFSETQ.